A single sample is the source of the 9 T cell receptor beta chains below, sequenced in a study of monozygotic twins with inflammatory bowel disease. TCRdb reprocessed the 5' RACE reads; each CDR3 protein has one entry and no DNA is given. In all, the sample yields more than 300,000 distinct CDR3 sequences. Sequenced: blood. The receptors were gathered from a human donor with ulcerative colitis or Crohn's disease, or a healthy co-twin of an affected twin (not recorded which).

V gene TRBV6-5 combines with J gene TRBJ2-7; without DNA, the TCRdb call of TRBD2 cannot be checked. The V gene's germline CDR1 is MNHEY and CDR2 SVGAGI. This CDR3 spans 16 amino acids. CDR3 amino acids: CASSYAAAGGTLEQYF.

This chain uses TRBV20-1 with TRBJ2-4; the D gene TCRdb calls, TRBD2, cannot be checked with no DNA. The length of the CDR3 is 16 residues. Germline CDR1 DFQATT, CDR2 SNEGSKA (reference sequence). The CDR3 sequence is CSARDRTSGSMNIQYF.

The V call is TRBV20-1, the J call TRBJ2-7; checking the TCRdb D call of TRBD2 is not possible without DNA. CDR1 and CDR2 from the germline V gene are DFQATT and SNEGSKA (reference sequence). The CDR3 sequence is 15 residues long. CDR3 amino acids: CSAIHRLAGAREQYF.

The V gene is TRBV5-1, the J gene TRBJ2-7; TCRdb gives TRBD1 as the D gene, but with no DNA this cannot be confirmed. The CDR3 runs to 14 residues. Germline values: CDR1 SGHRS, CDR2 YFSETQ. The CDR3: CASSSAGTGYEQYF.

The chain combines TRBV29-1 with TRBJ2-2; TCRdb's assignment of TRBD1 cannot be checked, as there is no DNA. Germline values: CDR1 SQVTM, CDR2 ANQGSEA. The CDR3 is 15 residues long. The CDR3 sequence: CSVGPRLGGTGELFF.

The chain has TRBV12-3 or TRBV12-4 and TRBJ2-7; absent DNA, TCRdb's TRBD2 call cannot be checked. CDR3 size: 18 residues. The CDR3: CASSLKTRLAGRYYEQYF.

The chain has TRBV29-1 and TRBJ2-1; TCRdb outputs TRBD1, but without DNA this stays unchecked. CDR1 is SQVTM, CDR2 ANQGSEA, per germline. The CDR3 extends over 13 amino acids. The CDR3: CSVVGGGYNEQFF.

This sequence joins TRBV7-3 and TRBJ1-1; with no DNA, the TCRdb D assignment of TRBD1 cannot be verified. CDR1 is SGHTA, CDR2 FQGTGA, per germline. This CDR3 has 16 residues. The CDR3 is CASSPETGWGNTEAFF.

The chain carries TRBV15 and TRBJ2-6. Looked up from germline, CDR1 is LNHNV and CDR2 is YYDKDF (reference sequence). The CDR3 length is 16 residues. The chain's CDR3 is CATSRYRNSGANVLTF.